This entry concerns a single T cell receptor beta chain. Antigen: not known. This record belongs to a study of graft-versus-host responses after intestinal transplantation. Background on the study: All recipients were given anti-thymocyte globulin induction, and tacrolimus and steroids were then administered for around three years. Study results and limitations: Early post-transplant HvG declines showed an association with peak circulating GvH clone levels. GvH clones appeared in recipient marrow, some first in ileum or blood.

This CDR3 contains 13 residues. The germline V gene has CDR1 SGHDT and CDR2 YYEEEE. V shed 3 bases, J shed 9 bases, and the junction held 5 bases outside the gene matches. The assay was immunoSEQ multiplex PCR, and TCRdb's table has in-frame clones only and misses some. Of under 85,000 clones in the sample, 90% were seen once. The rearrangement uses TRBV5-6 and TRBJ2-1, with 8 bases that match TRBD2. The clonotype comes from a human donor who received an intestinal transplant. The sequencing here drew on unstimulated CD8+ T cells sorted from spleen or lymph node cells, taken before intestinal transplant. The chain's CDR3 is CASSYGLAGEQFF. The CDR3 DNA reads TGTGCCAGCAGCTACGGACTAGCAGGTGAGCAGTTCTTC.